Below, one TCR beta chain is given with its context. Authors' processing steps: Amplification with reference gene primers provided the estimates of nucleated cell counts. Assay used: immunoSEQ multiplex PCR; TCRdb lists only in-frame clones, some missing. The DNA gave D and trimming, while V, J and clone size come from that table. This sample has hundreds of thousands of clones, with over 80% found just once. This entry comes from a study of blood T cell repertoires in COVID-19. Study information: T cells, B-cell-depleted T cells, or PBMCs provided the cDNA or gDNA that served as material.

CDR3 size: 13 residues. V was shortened by 6 bases and J by 2 bases, with 8 bases between the two germline ends. CDR1 and CDR2 from the germline V gene are MNHEY and SMNVEV (reference sequence). Enrollment of patients from Seattle took place during active infection, with longitudinal follow-up. The chain is built from TRBV27 and TRBJ1-5; weak D call: TRBD1 (5 bases). The clonotype originates from a woman aged 45-59 years with COVID-19, enrolled during active disease. The specimen sequenced was peripheral blood. The CDR3 DNA sequence: TGTGCCAGCAGGGGGCAGCGCAATCAGCCCCAGCATTTT. This codes for CASRGQRNQPQHF.